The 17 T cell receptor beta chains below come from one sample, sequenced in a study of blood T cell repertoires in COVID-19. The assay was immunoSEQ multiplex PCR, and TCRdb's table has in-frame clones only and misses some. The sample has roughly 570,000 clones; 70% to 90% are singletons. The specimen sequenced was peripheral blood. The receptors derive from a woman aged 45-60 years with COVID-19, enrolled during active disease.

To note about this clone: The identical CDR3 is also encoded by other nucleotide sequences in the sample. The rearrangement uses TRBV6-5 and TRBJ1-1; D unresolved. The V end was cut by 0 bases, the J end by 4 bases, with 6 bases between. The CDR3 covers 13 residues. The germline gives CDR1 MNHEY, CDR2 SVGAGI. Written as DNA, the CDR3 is TGTGCCAGCAGTTACTCCGTGTCCACTGAAGCTTTCTTT. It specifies CASSYSVSTEAFF.

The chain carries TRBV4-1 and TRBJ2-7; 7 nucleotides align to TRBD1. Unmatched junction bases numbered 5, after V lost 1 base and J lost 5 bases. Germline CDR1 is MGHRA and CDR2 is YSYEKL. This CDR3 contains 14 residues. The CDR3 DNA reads TGCGCCAGCAGCCAAGGAGGGGGCCGGGACGAGCAGTACTTC. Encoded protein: CASSQGGGRDEQYF.

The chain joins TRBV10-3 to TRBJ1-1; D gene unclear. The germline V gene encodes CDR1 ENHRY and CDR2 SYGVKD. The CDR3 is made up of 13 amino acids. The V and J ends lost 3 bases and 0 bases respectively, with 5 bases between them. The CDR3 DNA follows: TGTGCCATCAGTGATCCGGTGAACACTGAAGCTTTCTTT. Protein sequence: CAISDPVNTEAFF.

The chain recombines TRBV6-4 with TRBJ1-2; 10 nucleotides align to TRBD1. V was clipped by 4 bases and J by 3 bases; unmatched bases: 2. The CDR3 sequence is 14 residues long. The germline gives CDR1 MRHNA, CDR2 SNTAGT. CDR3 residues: CASSVGTGDYGYTF. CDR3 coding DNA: TGTGCCAGCAGTGTCGGGACAGGGGACTATGGCTACACCTTC.

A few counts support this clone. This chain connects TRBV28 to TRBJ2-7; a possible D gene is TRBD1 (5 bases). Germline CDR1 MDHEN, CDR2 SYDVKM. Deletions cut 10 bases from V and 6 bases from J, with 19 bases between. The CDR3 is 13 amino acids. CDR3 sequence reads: CATSPRESPEQYF. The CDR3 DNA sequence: TGTGCCACCTCCCCCAGGGAATCGCCCGAGCAGTACTTC.

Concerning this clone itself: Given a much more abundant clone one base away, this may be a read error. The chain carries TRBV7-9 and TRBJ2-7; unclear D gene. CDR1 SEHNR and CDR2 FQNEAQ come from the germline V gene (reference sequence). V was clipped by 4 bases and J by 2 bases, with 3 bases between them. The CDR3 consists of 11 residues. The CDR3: CASSSTYEQYF. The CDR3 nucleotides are TGTGCCAGCAGCTCTACCTACGAGCAGTACTTC.

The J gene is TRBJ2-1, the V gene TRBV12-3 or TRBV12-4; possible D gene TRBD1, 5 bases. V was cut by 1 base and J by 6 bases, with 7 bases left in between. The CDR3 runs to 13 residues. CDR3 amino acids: CASSLVRANEQFF. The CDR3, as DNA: TGTGCCAGCAGTTTAGTCAGGGCCAATGAGCAGTTCTTC.

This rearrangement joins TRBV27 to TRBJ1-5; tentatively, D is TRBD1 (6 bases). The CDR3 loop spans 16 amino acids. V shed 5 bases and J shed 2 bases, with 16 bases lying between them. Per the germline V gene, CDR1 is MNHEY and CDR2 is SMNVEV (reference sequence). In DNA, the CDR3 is TGTGCCAGCAGTCCACAGGGTAATATGGGCAATCAGCCCCAGCATTTT. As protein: CASSPQGNMGNQPQHF.

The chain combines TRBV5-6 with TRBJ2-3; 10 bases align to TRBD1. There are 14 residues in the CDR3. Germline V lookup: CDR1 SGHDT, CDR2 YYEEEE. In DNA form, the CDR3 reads TGTGCATACTCCGGGACAGGGGACGCAGATACGCAGTATTTT. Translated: CAYSGTGDADTQYF.

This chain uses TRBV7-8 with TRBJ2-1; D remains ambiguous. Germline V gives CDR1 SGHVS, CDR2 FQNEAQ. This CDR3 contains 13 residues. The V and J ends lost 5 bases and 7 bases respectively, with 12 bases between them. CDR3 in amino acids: CASSPPFGNEQFF. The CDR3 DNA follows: TGTGCCAGCAGCCCCCCCTTCGGGAATGAGCAGTTCTTC.

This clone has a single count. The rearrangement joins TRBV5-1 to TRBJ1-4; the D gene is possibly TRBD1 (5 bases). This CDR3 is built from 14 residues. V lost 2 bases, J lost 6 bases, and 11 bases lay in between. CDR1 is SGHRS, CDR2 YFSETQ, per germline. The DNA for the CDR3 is TGCGCCAGCAGCTTCTCAGGGTCGGATGAAAAACTGTTTTTT. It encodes CASSFSGSDEKLFF. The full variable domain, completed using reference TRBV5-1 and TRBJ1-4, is KAGVTQTPRYLIKTRGQQVTLSCSPISGHRSVSWYQQTPGQGLQFLFEYFSETQRNKGNFPGRFSGRQFSNSRSEMNVSTLELGDSALYLCASSFSGSDEKLFFGSGTQLSVL.

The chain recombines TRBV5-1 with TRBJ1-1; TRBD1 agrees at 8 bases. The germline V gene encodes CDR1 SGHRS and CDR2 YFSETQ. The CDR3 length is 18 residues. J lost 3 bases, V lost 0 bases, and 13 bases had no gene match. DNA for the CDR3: TGCGCCAGCAGCTTGGAGGCGACAGGGGATTTCGGGTACACTGAAGCTTTCTTT. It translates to CASSLEATGDFGYTEAFF.

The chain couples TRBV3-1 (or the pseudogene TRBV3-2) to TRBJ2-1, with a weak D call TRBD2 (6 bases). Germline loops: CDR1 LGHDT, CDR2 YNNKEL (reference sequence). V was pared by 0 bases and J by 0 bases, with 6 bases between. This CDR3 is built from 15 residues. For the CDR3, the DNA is TGTGCCAGCAGCCAAGACGGGAGCTCCTACAATGAGCAGTTCTTC. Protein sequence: CASSQDGSSYNEQFF.

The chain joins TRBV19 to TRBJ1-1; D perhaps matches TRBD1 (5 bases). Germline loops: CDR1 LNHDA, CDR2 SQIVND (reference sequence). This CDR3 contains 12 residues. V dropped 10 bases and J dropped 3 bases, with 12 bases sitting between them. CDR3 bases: TGTGCCACCAGACAGTCCTACACTGAAGCTTTCTTT. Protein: CATRQSYTEAFF. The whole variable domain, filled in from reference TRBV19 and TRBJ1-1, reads DGGITQSPKYLFRKEGQNVTLSCEQNLNHDAMYWYRQDPGQGLRLIYYSQIVNDFQKGDIAEGYSVSREKKESFPLTVTSAQKNPTAFYLCATRQSYTEAFFGQGTRLTVV.

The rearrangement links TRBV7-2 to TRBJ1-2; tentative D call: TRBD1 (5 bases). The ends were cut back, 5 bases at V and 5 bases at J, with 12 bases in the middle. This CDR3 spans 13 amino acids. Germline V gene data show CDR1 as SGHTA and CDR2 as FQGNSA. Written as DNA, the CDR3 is TGTGCCAGCAGCAGAGACAGAACTTATGGCTACACCTTC. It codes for CASSRDRTYGYTF.

The DNA of the CDR3 is TGTGCCAGCACCCATAGCGGGGGGAGCTCCTACAATGAGCAGTTCTTC. Its protein product is CASTHSGGSSYNEQFF. The chain carries TRBV5-5 and TRBJ2-1; 10 bases are shared with TRBD2. Germline CDR1 reads SGHKS; CDR2 reads YYEKEE (reference sequence). The CDR3 covers 16 residues. Trimming took 6 bases from V and 0 from J; bases not matched to a gene: 6. Full variable domain (outside the CDR3, taken from reference TRBV5-5 and TRBJ2-1): DAGVTQSPTHLIKTRGQQVTLRCSPISGHKSVSWYQQVLGQGPQFIFQYYEKEERGRGNFPDRFSARQFPNYSSELNVNALLLGDSALYLCASTHSGGSSYNEQFFGPGTRLTVL.

This chain's CDR3 is CASTVGGMASGYGYTF. CDR3 sequence (DNA): TGTGCCAGCACCGTGGGGGGGATGGCCTCGGGGTATGGCTACACCTTC. The J gene is TRBJ1-2, the V gene TRBV7-9, with D maybe TRBD1 (5 bases). The CDR3 consists of 16 residues. The V gene's germline CDR1 is SEHNR and CDR2 FQNEAQ (reference sequence). The V end lost 7 bases, the J end lost 5 bases, and 23 bases lay between the germline ends.